This is a list of T cell receptor beta chains from one sample in a study of T cell responses to AZD1222 COVID-19 vaccine. Only in-frame clones appear in the TCRdb table, and some are missing; sequencing was by immunoSEQ multiplex PCR. Counted here are some 97,000 clones, about 86% occurring once; the ten biggest clones make up under 4%. This specimen was peripheral blood, taken on day 0 of AZD1222 vaccination. The receptors stem from an adult in good health. Each CDR3 is given with its conserved first and last residue. D genes are given only for firm matches. Size tells how often a clone was seen (once, few, many) or the class of an expanded clone, and some rows leave it out.

size	D	V	J	DNA	CDR3
once	.	TRBV2	TRBJ1-4	TGTGCCAGCAGTGGTGCCAGGCTCATAACTAATGAAAAACTGTTTTTT	CASSGARLITNEKLFF
.	TRBD2	TRBV7-3	TRBJ2-3	TGTGCCAGCAGCCATAGCACGGGACTAGCGGGGGGAGATACGCAGTATTTT	CASSHSTGLAGGDTQYF
.	TRBD2	TRBV28	TRBJ2-1	TGTGCCAGCACTTCTTGGCTAGCGGGGCTCTCCTACAATGAGCAGTTCTTC	CASTSWLAGLSYNEQFF
.	.	TRBV9	TRBJ2-3	TGTGCCAGCAGCGTAGTAGACTTGGTGGGTACGCAGTATTTT	CASSVVDLVGTQYF
.	.	TRBV19	TRBJ2-6	TGTGCCAGTAGTGTGGCTTATGGGGCCAACGTCCTGACTTTC	CASSVAYGANVLTF
.	TRBD1	TRBV6-2/TRBV6-3	TRBJ1-6	TGTGCCAGCAGTTACAGTGGGACAGGGGGCGCGAATTCACCCCTCCACTTT	CASSYSGTGGANSPLHF
.	.	TRBV6-2/TRBV6-3	TRBJ1-2	TGTGCCAGCAGTCCCTTCGGCACGGCTAACTATGGCTACACCTTC	CASSPFGTANYGYTF
.	TRBD1	TRBV29-1	TRBJ1-2	TGCAGCGCCTTTCGACAGGGGAGGGTATTTGGCTATGGCTACACCTTC	CSAFRQGRVFGYGYTF
.	.	TRBV4-3	TRBJ1-6	TGCGCCAGCAGCCAAGAGTCGGGGTTGAATAATTCACCCCTCCACTTT	CASSQESGLNNSPLHF
.	TRBD1	TRBV27	TRBJ1-2	TGTGCCAGCAGTTTATTCGGGACAGGGTATGGCTACACCTTC	CASSLFGTGYGYTF
.	.	TRBV3-1/TRBV3-2	TRBJ1-1	TGTGCCAGCGGACAGCTATACACTGAAGCTTTCTTT	CASGQLYTEAFF
.	.	TRBV15	TRBJ1-2	TGTGCCACCAGCAGAGAGGGAGGGGTGGCCTATGGCTACACCTTC	CATSREGGVAYGYTF
.	TRBD1	TRBV19	TRBJ1-5	TGTGCCAGTAGTCCCCTCGGACAGGGCCCCAATCAGCCCCAGCATTTT	CASSPLGQGPNQPQHF
.	.	TRBV7-6	TRBJ2-5	TGTGCCAGCAGCTTAGTCAGGGTAGAGACCCAGTACTTC	CASSLVRVETQYF
.	.	TRBV11-2	TRBJ2-2	TGTGCCAGCAGCTTAGTTGGCGGGAACACCGGGGAGCTGTTTTTT	CASSLVGGNTGELFF
.	.	TRBV27	TRBJ1-1	TGTGCCAGCAGTCAGACTTGGTGGACTGAAGCTTTCTTT	CASSQTWWTEAFF
.	.	TRBV2	TRBJ2-7	TGTGCCAGCAGTGTCACAGCCTACGAGCAGTACTTC	CASSVTAYEQYF
.	TRBD1	TRBV5-5	TRBJ2-5	TGTGCCAGCAGCACGGACAGGTTAGAGACCCAGTACTTC	CASSTDRLETQYF
.	.	TRBV14	TRBJ2-1	TGTGCCAGCAGCCCACGACAGAGTTCCTACAATGAGCAGTTCTTC	CASSPRQSSYNEQFF
.	.	TRBV21-1	TRBJ2-1	TGTGCCAGCAGCAGCATACCTCTAGCGGGGGGTTTCAGGTCCTACAATGAGCAGTTCTTC	CASSSIPLAGGFRSYNEQFF
.	.	TRBV11-2	TRBJ2-7	TGTGCCAGCAGCTTAGCTCTCTACGAGCAGTACTTC	CASSLALYEQYF
.	.	TRBV11-3	TRBJ2-7	TGTGCCAGCAGCTTAGGGCCGGCAGCCTCCTACGAGCAGTACTTC	CASSLGPAASYEQYF
.	.	TRBV5-1	TRBJ1-5	TGCGCCAGCAGCTTGGGGACGGAAAAAGTTCAGCCCCAGCATTTT	CASSLGTEKVQPQHF
.	TRBD1	TRBV11-2	TRBJ1-1	TGTGCCAGCAGTACCCTGAGGACAGGCTCAAATGAAGCTTTCTTT	CASSTLRTGSNEAFF
once	.	TRBV30	TRBJ1-4	TGTGCCTGGAATGAGGGGACGGATGAAAAACTGTTTTTT	CAWNEGTDEKLFF
.	.	TRBV7-2	TRBJ1-1	TGTGCCAGCAGCCTCCGGGGGATTGGATACACTGAAGCTTTCTTT	CASSLRGIGYTEAFF
.	TRBD2	TRBV9	TRBJ2-1	TGTGCCAGCAGCCCTGGACTAGCGGGGGAGCAGTTCTTC	CASSPGLAGEQFF
.	.	TRBV7-8	TRBJ1-6	TGTGCCAGCAGCCTTAGTGATAATTCACCCCTCCACTTT	CASSLSDNSPLHF
.	.	TRBV6-5	TRBJ1-1	TGTGCCAGCAGTTACGTTCGCCGGGGCACTGAAGCTTTCTTT	CASSYVRRGTEAFF
.	.	TRBV14	TRBJ2-7	TGTGCCAGCAGCTCGGTCAACATGTTGGGGGAGCAGTACTTC	CASSSVNMLGEQYF
.	TRBD1	TRBV12-3/TRBV12-4	TRBJ2-7	TGTGCCAGCAGTCCGGGACAGACCTACGAGCAGTACTTC	CASSPGQTYEQYF
.	.	TRBV27	TRBJ1-1	TGTGCCAGCAGTTTATCGCGGAACACTGAAGCTTTCTTT	CASSLSRNTEAFF
once	.	TRBV28	TRBJ2-7	TGTGCCAGCAGTCTTACGGGCGGGACAGCGACCTACGAGCAGTACTTC	CASSLTGGTATYEQYF
.	TRBD2	TRBV6-2/TRBV6-3	TRBJ2-3	TGTGCCAGCAGCCGCCAGGCGGGGGGGCGGGATACGCAGTATTTT	CASSRQAGGRDTQYF
.	TRBD2	TRBV4-2	TRBJ2-3	TGTGCCAGCAGCCAAGTAGCGGGGCTTAGCACAGATACGCAGTATTTT	CASSQVAGLSTDTQYF
.	TRBD1	TRBV6-2/TRBV6-3	TRBJ2-5	TGTGCCAGCAGTTACTCCGGGACAGCCGAGACCCAGTACTTC	CASSYSGTAETQYF
few	TRBD1	TRBV5-6	TRBJ2-7	TGTGCCAGCAGCTTGGCCGGGACAGGCCATCGGGAGCAGTACTTC	CASSLAGTGHREQYF
.	.	TRBV4-1	TRBJ1-2	TGCGCCAGCAGCCAACGGAACTATGGCTACACCTTC	CASSQRNYGYTF
.	.	TRBV27	TRBJ2-1	TGTGCCAGCAGCACTACCGACAGATCTTACAATGAGCAGTTCTTC	CASSTTDRSYNEQFF
.	TRBD1	TRBV6-6	TRBJ2-5	TGTGCCAGCACCCCGACAGGGCTACAAGAGACCCAGTACTTC	CASTPTGLQETQYF
.	.	TRBV7-9	TRBJ2-7	TGTGCCAGCAGCTTAGCGTCCGGGAACTCCTACGAGCAGTACTTC	CASSLASGNSYEQYF
.	.	TRBV19	TRBJ1-4	TGTGCCAGTAGACCGACCGGGACGCTTAATGAAAAACTGTTTTTT	CASRPTGTLNEKLFF
once	.	TRBV5-5	TRBJ1-5	TGTGCCAGCAGCTTCACGCGTGATAGCAATCAGCCCCAGCATTTT	CASSFTRDSNQPQHF
few	.	TRBV6-5	TRBJ1-2	TGTGCCAGCAGCCCGGCAGGGTCCTATGGCTACACCTTC	CASSPAGSYGYTF
.	.	TRBV7-2	TRBJ2-3	TGTGCCAGCAGCCCAATTTCTTCTACAGATACGCAGTATTTT	CASSPISSTDTQYF
.	.	TRBV27	TRBJ1-6	TGTGCCAGCAGTTTGAAGTATTGGGGAGGGAGTAATTCACCCCTCCACTTT	CASSLKYWGGSNSPLHF
.	.	TRBV7-2	TRBJ2-2	TGTGCCAGCAGCAGTCAGGGTGCAGGTACCGGGGAGCTGTTTTTT	CASSSQGAGTGELFF
.	.	TRBV24-1	TRBJ2-1	TGTGCCACCAGTGATTTCAGGGACCAATACAATGAGCAGTTCTTC	CATSDFRDQYNEQFF
.	.	TRBV4-3	TRBJ1-2	TGCGCCAGCAGCTCCGGGGTGGGGGATCGGAACTATGGCTACACCTTC	CASSSGVGDRNYGYTF
.	.	TRBV6-5	TRBJ1-5	TGTGCCAGCACGCACAGCAATCAGCCCCAGCATTTT	CASTHSNQPQHF
.	.	TRBV5-4	TRBJ1-5	TGTGCCAGCAGCTTGCCAGGGGTGGGTCAGCCCCAGCATTTT	CASSLPGVGQPQHF
.	TRBD2	TRBV29-1	TRBJ2-5	TGCAGCGTCCAAGGACTAGCGGGGGATCTCGAGACCCAGTACTTC	CSVQGLAGDLETQYF
.	.	TRBV18	TRBJ2-3	TGTGCCAGCTCACCACCGTCAGGGGGCACAGATACGCAGTATTTT	CASSPPSGGTDTQYF
.	.	TRBV4-3	TRBJ1-2	TGCGCCAGCAGGAACCGAGGGCGGAACTATGGCTACACCTTC	CASRNRGRNYGYTF
.	TRBD1	TRBV7-9	TRBJ1-2	TGTGCCAGCAGCCTGGGACAGGACCGTGGCTACACCTTC	CASSLGQDRGYTF
.	TRBD1	TRBV2	TRBJ2-5	TGTGCCAGCAGTGTTAAGCCCGGGACAGATATAGAAGGGGAGACCCAGTACTTC	CASSVKPGTDIEGETQYF
few	.	TRBV27	TRBJ1-2	TGTGCCAGCAGCCTTAATAGGGCCAACTATGGCTACACCTTC	CASSLNRANYGYTF
once	.	TRBV7-9	TRBJ1-2	TGTGCCAGCAGCTTTGCAGGGGCAGGGTATGGCTACACCTTC	CASSFAGAGYGYTF
.	.	TRBV7-9	TRBJ2-7	TGTGCCAGCAGCAACAACAGGGTTTCCCCCTACGAGCAGTACTTC	CASSNNRVSPYEQYF
.	.	TRBV2	TRBJ1-6	TGTGCCAGCAGTGGTACAGGGAGTGGCTATAATTCACCCCTCCACTTT	CASSGTGSGYNSPLHF